A single TCR beta chain is shown here with its context. Its antigen is as yet unknown. Profiling relied on immunoSEQ multiplex PCR, and the TCRdb table lists in-frame clones only, not all of them. The table has 23,000 or so clones, about 88% seen once. The data stem from a study of OX40 agonist ivuxolimab in advanced cancers. About the study: Enrollees could have had prior anti-PD-1, anti-PD-L1 or anti-CTLA-4 therapy, which about 42% had received.

Study-wide results and caveats: Expanded clones tended on average to be more numerous among CD8+ T cells than CD4+. CD4+ and CD8+ blood T cells expanded clonally by week 6 at 0.1 to 3.0 mg/kg.

V lost 0 bases and J lost 8, with 11 bases in between. The CDR3 is made up of 14 amino acids. The germline CDR1 and CDR2 sequences are MGHRA and YSYEKL. V gene TRBV4-1 combines with J gene TRBJ2-4; weak D call: TRBD2 (6 bases). The clonotype was recovered from an adult with an advanced solid tumor such as melanoma, head and neck, liver or kidney cancer. The sequencing here drew on CD4+ or CD8+ T cells sorted from blood, taken in a trial of the OX40 agonist ivuxolimab. CDR3 sequence reads: CASSQERGRDIQYF. The DNA for the CDR3 is TGCGCCAGCAGCCAAGAGCGGGGCCGGGACATTCAGTACTTC.